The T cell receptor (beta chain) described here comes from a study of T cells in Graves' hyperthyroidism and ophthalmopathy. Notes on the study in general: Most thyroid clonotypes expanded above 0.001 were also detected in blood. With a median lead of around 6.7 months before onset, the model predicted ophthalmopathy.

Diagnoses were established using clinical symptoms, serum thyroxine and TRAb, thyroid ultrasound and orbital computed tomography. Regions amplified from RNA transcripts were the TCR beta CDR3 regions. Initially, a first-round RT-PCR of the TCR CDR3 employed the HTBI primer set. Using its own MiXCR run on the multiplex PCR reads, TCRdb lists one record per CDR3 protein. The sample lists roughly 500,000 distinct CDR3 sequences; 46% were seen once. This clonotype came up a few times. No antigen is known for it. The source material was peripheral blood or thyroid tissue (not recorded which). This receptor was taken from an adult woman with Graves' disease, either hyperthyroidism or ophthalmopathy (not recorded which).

In DNA, the CDR3 is TGTGCCAGCAGCGTAGGAGGGGACCTATACACCTTC. Translated, it gives CASSVGGDLYTF. The V call is TRBV9, the J call TRBJ1-2, with D perhaps matching TRBD1 (5 bases). The length of the CDR3 is 12 residues. Germline V gives CDR1 SGDLS, CDR2 YYNGEE. Trimming stripped 0 bases from V and 11 bases from J, with 11 bases between.